The clone carrying this TCR beta chain was seen more than once but under ten times. This record comes from a study of blood T cells in healthy people across ages. V lost 3 bases to trimming and J lost 5 bases; unmatched junction nucleotides: 6. Germline assignment: CDR1 SGDLS and CDR2 YYNGEE. The CDR3 length is 15 residues. Primed by a sample-barcoded 5' primer and a J-beta primer mix, a second PCR proceeded for about 6 to 12 cycles. Through a template-switch adaptor with 12 random nucleotides, each cDNA molecule received a tag. One entry per CDR3 protein results from TCRdb running MiXCR on the 5' RACE reads. The table records hundreds of thousands of distinct CDR3 sequences, 55% to 70% of them present only once.

The gene calls are TRBV9 and TRBJ2-1, with 9 bases aligning to TRBD2. This sequence was found in a man aged 25 to 45 in good health. Sequences were obtained from blood. CDR3 sequence: CASSAPSGKNNEQFF. Here the CDR3 DNA reads TGTGCCAGCAGCGCACCTAGCGGGAAAAACAATGAGCAGTTCTTC.